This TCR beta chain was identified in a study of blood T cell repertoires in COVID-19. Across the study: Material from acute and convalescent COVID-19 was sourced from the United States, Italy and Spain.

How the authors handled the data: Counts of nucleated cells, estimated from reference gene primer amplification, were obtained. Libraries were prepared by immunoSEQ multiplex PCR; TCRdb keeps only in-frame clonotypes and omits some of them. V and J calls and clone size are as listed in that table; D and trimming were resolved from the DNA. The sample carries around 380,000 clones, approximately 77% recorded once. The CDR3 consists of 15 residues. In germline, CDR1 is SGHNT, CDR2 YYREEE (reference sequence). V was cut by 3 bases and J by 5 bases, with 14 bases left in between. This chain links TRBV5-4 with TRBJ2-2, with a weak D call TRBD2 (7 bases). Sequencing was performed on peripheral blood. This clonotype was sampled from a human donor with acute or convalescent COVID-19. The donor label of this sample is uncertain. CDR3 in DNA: TGTGCCAGCAGCTGGGGGGGCGGGAAAACCGGGGAGCTGTTTTTT. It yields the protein CASSWGGGKTGELFF.